This T cell receptor (beta chain) is from a study of cytomegalovirus exposure and HLA in healthy donors. The study, taken as a whole, reports: No immune exposure information besides CMV serostatus was available. Exclusion applied to some V segments, including TRBV6-2 and TRBV6-3, as they were indistinguishable.

PCR involved 60 Vbeta and 13 Jbeta primers. Sequenced by immunoSEQ multiplex PCR; TCRdb stores in-frame clones only, minus some. The data show about 270,000 clones, under 80% seen once. About this clone itself: The antigen is not known.

CDR1 and CDR2 (germline): MNHEY, SMNVEV (reference sequence). CDR3 size: 11 residues. V dropped 8 bases and J dropped 5 bases, with 9 bases sitting between them. This receptor was obtained from a female donor in good health and CMV-seronegative. The chain joins TRBV27 to TRBJ1-1; possibly TRBD1 for D (6 bases). Sample: PBMCs. The CDR3 coding sequence is TGTGCCAGCTCTCAGGGGACTGAAGCTTTCTTT. Amino acids: CASSQGTEAFF.